These 19 T cell receptor beta chains came from one sample sequenced in a study of CD8 T cells in ankylosing spondylitis. No cognate antigen is known for these TCRs. Via MiXCR, TCRdb re-called the 5' RACE reads, giving one row per CDR3 protein. The sample includes around 770,000 distinct CDR3 sequences, about 12% seen only once; the top ten take roughly 0.51%. Study-wide results and limits: Characteristic of ankylosing spondylitis blood, it appeared, was a TCR beta motif comprising several highly homologous variants.

What was sequenced was blood, either unsorted or a sorted T cell fraction (not recorded which). These receptor sequences come from a male donor with ankylosing spondylitis.

This clonotype was detected a few times. This rearrangement joins TRBV6-2 or TRBV6-3 to TRBJ2-1, with TRBD1 identical over 8 bases. The CDR3 totals 13 residues. Per the germline V gene, CDR1 is MNHEY and CDR2 is SVGEGT. The trim removed 6 bases at V and 14 bases at J, leaving 12 bases unmatched. The CDR3 loop is CASSRTGIGSEFF. CDR3 sequence (DNA): TGTGCCAGCAGCCGGACAGGGATAGGTTCGGAGTTCTTC.

The chain uses TRBV29-1 and TRBJ2-7; 7 bases match TRBD1. Germline-derived CDR1 and CDR2 are SQVTM and ANQGSEA. The CDR3 sequence is 13 residues long. V dropped 3 bases and J dropped 3; count of bases not matched to a gene: 5. The CDR3 protein is CSVEKDRSYEQYF. Written as DNA, the CDR3 is TGCAGCGTTGAGAAGGACAGGAGCTACGAGCAGTACTTC.

This clonotype was counted a few times. V gene TRBV20-1 combines with J gene TRBJ2-1; 8 bases fit TRBD2. Germline assignment: CDR1 DFQATT and CDR2 SNEGSKA (reference sequence). The CDR3 is made up of 13 amino acids. The J segment lost 9 bases and the V segment lost 5 bases, leaving 9 bases of the junction unmatched. CDR3 residues: CSARAGVGGEQFF. Written as DNA, the CDR3 is TGCAGTGCTCGAGCGGGAGTGGGAGGTGAGCAGTTCTTC.

This rearrangement joins TRBV18 to TRBJ1-3, with 9 bases lining up with TRBD1. The V gene's germline CDR1 is KGHSH and CDR2 LQKENI. The trim removed 6 bases at V and 4 bases at J, leaving 4 bases unmatched. The CDR3 runs 14 residues. The CDR3 is CASSWTGEGNTIYF. CDR3 bases: TGTGCCAGCTCGTGGACAGGGGAAGGAAACACCATATATTTT.

J is TRBJ1-1 and V is TRBV20-1; the D gene is possibly TRBD1 (6 bases). The germline V gene has CDR1 DFQATT and CDR2 SNEGSKA (reference sequence). Trimming removed 0 bases at V and 8 bases at J, with 10 bases between. The CDR3 covers 12 residues. The CDR3 DNA reads as TGCAGTGCTAGAGATCAGGGGTTAGAAGCTTTCTTT. This sequence encodes CSARDQGLEAFF.

This clonotype was found a few times. The chain employs TRBV20-1 and TRBJ1-1, with D uncertain. V was pared by 0 bases and J by 6 bases, with 5 bases between. The CDR3 runs to 11 residues. The V gene's germline CDR1 is DFQATT and CDR2 SNEGSKA (reference sequence). The CDR3 coding sequence is TGCAGTGCTAGAGACTGGCCTGAAGCTTTCTTT. Residues: CSARDWPEAFF.

This clonotype was observed a few times. V is TRBV5-5 and J is TRBJ2-3; 7 positions agree with TRBD1. CDR3 length: 16 residues. Germline V CDR1 and CDR2: SGHKS, YYEKEE (reference sequence). J was trimmed by 4 bases and V by 4 bases; bases with no gene match: 12. CDR3 in amino acids: CASSGNDRVLPDTQYF. The CDR3 DNA follows: TGTGCCAGCAGCGGGAACGACAGGGTATTGCCAGATACGCAGTATTTT.

This sequence joins TRBV7-8 and TRBJ1-1; weak D call: TRBD1 (5 bases). Trimming left V 4 bases short and J 1 base short, with 10 bases between. This CDR3 spans 14 amino acids. Germline CDR1 is SGHVS and CDR2 is FQNEAQ. CDR3 in DNA: TGTGCCAGCAGCTCTAACGGGGGGAACACTGAAGCTTTCTTT. This gives the protein CASSSNGGNTEAFF. Variable domain in full (rest from reference TRBV7-8 and TRBJ1-1): GAGVSQSPRYKVAKRGQDVALRCDPISGHVSLFWYQQALGQGPEFLTYFQNEAQLDKSGLPSDRFFAERPEGSVSTLKIQRTQQEDSAVYLCASSSNGGNTEAFFGQGTRLTVV.

The chain links TRBV7-2 to TRBJ2-2; 7 bases agree with TRBD2. The CDR3 length is 15 residues. The ends lost 5 bases at V and 3 bases at J; junction bases unmatched: 6. The V gene's germline CDR1 is SGHTA and CDR2 FQGNSA. Here the CDR3 reads CASSSSGYYTGELFF. CDR3 DNA sequence: TGTGCCAGCAGCAGTAGCGGGTACTACACCGGGGAGCTGTTTTTT.

In this sample, this clonotype turned up many times. J is TRBJ2-1 and V is TRBV28; no clear D gene. V was trimmed by 5 bases and J by 4 bases, leaving 9 bases between them. CDR1 is MDHEN, CDR2 SYDVKM, per germline. CDR3 length: 13 amino acids. CDR3 amino acids: CASSGGPYNEQFF. DNA of the CDR3: TGTGCCAGCAGTGGCGGACCATACAATGAGCAGTTCTTC.

J is TRBJ2-2 and V is TRBV20-1; possible D gene TRBD2, 6 bases. The germline CDR1 and CDR2 sequences are DFQATT and SNEGSKA (reference sequence). V was trimmed by 6 bases and J by 3 bases, leaving 20 bases between them. The CDR3 covers 16 residues. In DNA, the CDR3 is TGCAGTGCCCGAAAGGCGACCGGGAGAGACACCGGGGAGCTGTTTTTT. It encodes CSARKATGRDTGELFF.

This clonotype came up a few times. The chain recombines TRBV20-1 with TRBJ1-1; 9 nucleotides align to TRBD1. The V and J ends lost 0 bases and 0 bases, in that order; junction bases with no gene match: 5. CDR3 length: 16 residues. Germline CDR1 reads DFQATT; CDR2 reads SNEGSKA (reference sequence). CDR3 nucleotides: TGCAGTGCTAGAGATTTGGGACAGGGAATGAACACTGAAGCTTTCTTT. This sequence encodes CSARDLGQGMNTEAFF.

There are a few counts of this clonotype. The chain recombines TRBV4-3 with TRBJ2-2; 11 bases are a match to TRBD2. The CDR3 is 16 residues long. From germline, CDR1 is LGHNA and CDR2 YSLEER. V trimming: 1 base; J trimming: 9 bases; junction bases outside the gene matches: 7. The CDR3 nucleotides are TGCGCCAGCAGCCAAGCCTCGCTAGCGGGGGGCCGGGAGCTGTTTTTT. This encodes CASSQASLAGGRELFF.

This clonotype appeared a few times. The chain recombines TRBV28 with TRBJ2-5; D gene ambiguous. CDR3 size: 14 residues. V gave up 1 base and J gave up 1 base, with 7 bases separating them. Germline-derived CDR1 and CDR2 are MDHEN and SYDVKM. CDR3 in DNA: TGTGCCAGCAGTTTATACGACCCCCAAGAGACCCAGTACTTC. Its translation is CASSLYDPQETQYF.

The rearrangement links TRBV18 to TRBJ1-2; possible D gene TRBD1, 5 bases. V lost 5 bases and J 4 bases, leaving 11 bases between the germline ends. CDR1 is KGHSH, CDR2 LQKENI, per germline. This CDR3 has 13 residues. The DNA for the CDR3 is TGTGCCAGCTCAGAAGGGGTTGGCTATGGCTACACCTTC. Translated: CASSEGVGYGYTF.

This clonotype appeared a few times. The chain recombines TRBV6-2 or TRBV6-3 with TRBJ2-5; TRBD2 matches at 8 bases. Germline-derived CDR1 and CDR2 are MNHEY and SVGEGT. The CDR3 sequence is 15 residues long. V was clipped by 7 bases and J by 2 bases; unmatched bases: 9. CDR3 region: CASIRTSRNQETQYF. CDR3 in DNA: TGTGCCAGCATCAGGACTAGCAGAAATCAAGAGACCCAGTACTTC.

This chain links TRBV6-1 with TRBJ2-1, with TRBD2 matching over 10 bases. V shed 5 bases and J 7 bases; nucleotides not matched to a gene: 11. Germline loops: CDR1 MNHNS, CDR2 SASEGT. This CDR3 contains 16 residues. CDR3 nucleotide sequence: TGTGCCAGCAGTCCATCAATAGCGGGAGGAGGAAATGAGCAGTTCTTC. This gives the protein CASSPSIAGGGNEQFF.

This sequence joins TRBV7-9 and TRBJ2-3; 7 nucleotides match TRBD2. Germline CDR1 reads SEHNR; CDR2 reads FQNEAQ (reference sequence). The CDR3 extends over 16 amino acids. The trim removed 7 bases at V and 2 bases at J, leaving 12 bases unmatched. The CDR3 reads CASIRWGGPLTDTQYF. The CDR3 DNA reads as TGTGCCAGCATCCGGTGGGGGGGACCTCTCACAGATACGCAGTATTTT.

The chain links TRBV27 to TRBJ2-1, with 12 bases fitting TRBD2. Germline V CDR1 and CDR2: MNHEY, SMNVEV (reference sequence). Unmatched junction bases numbered 3, after V lost 4 bases and J lost 5 bases. The CDR3 consists of 15 residues. CDR3 amino acids: CASSSGLAGHNEQFF. CDR3 coding DNA: TGTGCCAGCAGTTCGGGACTAGCGGGCCACAATGAGCAGTTCTTC.